This entry concerns a single TCR beta chain. The antigen this receptor binds is unknown. No base qualities exist here, and no much larger clone lies one base off it. This sample was included in a study of T cell repertoires in cytomegalovirus infection (dated by TCRdb to between 2018 and 2021). A note on the overall study: Recently identified HLA-C-restricted CMV epitopes, whose presentation resists viral immunomodulation, were targeted by peptide stimulations together with well-studied HLA-B-restricted epitopes. Donor HLA type was relevant to the analysis, because carriage of CMV infection together with the matching HLA type was indicated by public TCR beta signatures.

The CDR3 starts with the cysteine, ends with the phenylalanine, and has 15 residues. The kept DNA is CDR3 alone, 45 bases in frame from the first base. Trimming costs V 1 base and J 4 bases, and their ends lie 14 bases apart. For CDR1 and CDR2, the germline V gene (reference sequence) lists SGHNT and YYREEE. What the authors observed across the whole study: The ex vivo response was dominated by HLA-C-restricted CMV-specific TCR beta clonotypes, which also provided the single most frequent clonotype in two of eight donors. Carriers of CMV infection plus the relevant HLA type were discriminated by the cumulative frequency of public TCR beta family members in the study cohort and in an independent approximately 360-donor cohort.

Reads for this sample came from an Illumina HiSeq 1500. In-frame beta chains were kept once TCRdb had trimmed the public reads at Q25 with fastp and called clones with MiXCR. CDR3 protein sequences are deduplicated, and each keeps its most common genes and DNA. In this sample the table shows about 920,000 distinct CDR3 sequences, around 29% of which occur a single time. The ten largest account for roughly an eighth of the sample. The treatment or condition label corresponds to: in vitro stimulation with specific CMV peptide epitopes to enrich CMV-specific T cells. The V and J segments used are TRBV5-4 and TRBJ1-1; the D gene is perhaps TRBD1, from 5 matching bases. This clonotype was obtained from a human donor in good health (CMV status not recorded). Some clones in this sample may be carry-over from other donors' samples. The input for sequencing was cultured CD8+ T cells from PBMCs, taken from culture after CMV antigen stimulation. The CDR3 region reads CASSLFYRSATEAFF. The nucleotide sequence is given as TGTGCCAGCAGCTTGTTCTACAGGAGCGCCACTGAAGCTTTCTTT.